The 8 T cell receptor beta chains listed next were all sequenced from one sample in a study of CD8 T cells in Susac syndrome (dated by TCRdb to about 2019). The library was obtained by the immunoSEQ multiplex PCR assay. RNA was extracted using the RNeasy kit, and about 0.45 to 1 ug of the RNA was reverse transcribed with random hexamers. TCRdb cleaned the public reads at Q25 with fastp, built clones with MiXCR and kept in-frame beta chains. Every CDR3 protein is listed once, alongside the most common genes and DNA of its rows. This sample is represented by roughly 250,000 distinct CDR3 sequences; almost 97% of them were singletons. Of the sample, approximately 0.1% is held by the ten largest clones. The sample was CD4+ T cells from PBMCs. All receptors come from a human donor with Susac syndrome.

This chain joins TRBV29-1 and TRBJ2-7, with 8 bases matching TRBD2. The germline gives CDR1 SQVTM, CDR2 ANQGSEA. The CDR3 covers 14 residues. The V gene end was trimmed by 4 bases and the J gene end by 2 bases; junction bases not matched to a gene: 7. The CDR3 bases are TGCAGCGTTGGTTGGCTAGCGGGCACCTACGAGCAGTACTTC. It yields the protein CSVGWLAGTYEQYF.

A note on this clonotype: At one of its ends the junction is not consistent with the germline gene, which may arise from a read error. This sequence joins TRBV27 and TRBJ2-7, with a weak D call TRBD1 (5 bases). In germline, CDR1 is MNHEY, CDR2 SMNVEV (reference sequence). This CDR3 has 9 residues. CDR3 region: CASSMGPNF. The CDR3 region has the DNA TGTGCCAGCAGTATGGGGCCAAACTTC.

This rearrangement joins TRBV20-1 to TRBJ2-3; D is unresolved. V was shortened by 0 bases and J by 0 bases, with 13 bases between the two germline ends. The CDR3 spans 16 residues. CDR1 DFQATT and CDR2 SNEGSKA come from the germline V gene (reference sequence). The CDR3 coding sequence is TGCAGTGCTAGAGATAGGATAGCTCAGAGCACAGATACGCAGTATTTT. It codes for CSARDRIAQSTDTQYF.

The chain recombines TRBV12-3 or TRBV12-4 with TRBJ2-1, with TRBD2 matching over 12 bases. V shed 3 bases, J shed 1 base, and the junction held 25 bases outside the gene matches. This CDR3 spans 24 amino acids. DNA of the CDR3: TGTGCCAGCAGTTTCCTCCGATTTTGGGAAGATCGGACTAGCGGGACTCTTTCCTACAATGAGCAGTTCTTC. Translation gives CASSFLRFWEDRTSGTLSYNEQFF.

This sequence joins TRBV12-3 or TRBV12-4 and TRBJ2-1; 9 bases line up with TRBD2. After removal of 6 bases from V and 2 bases from J, the junction contained 11 bases not matched to a gene. The CDR3 runs 17 residues. The CDR3: CASRPPLAGLPYNEQFF. The CDR3 DNA sequence: TGTGCCAGCAGGCCCCCACTAGCGGGTTTACCCTACAATGAGCAGTTCTTC.

The sample holds one count of this clonotype. This rearrangement joins TRBV20-1 to TRBJ2-5; D perhaps matches TRBD1 (6 bases). The V gene's germline CDR1 is DFQATT and CDR2 SNEGSKA (reference sequence). The V gene lost 3 bases and the J gene lost 4 bases, with 15 bases spanning the gap. The CDR3 is 14 residues long. The CDR3 sequence is CSASRQAWGETQYF. CDR3 in DNA: TGCAGTGCTAGCAGACAGGCCTGGGGAGAGACCCAGTACTTC.

The V gene is TRBV6-1, the J gene TRBJ2-2; tentatively, D is TRBD1 (6 bases). The V end was cut by 6 bases, the J end by 3 bases, with 11 bases between. The germline CDR1 and CDR2 sequences are MNHNS and SASEGT. The CDR3 is made up of 14 amino acids. The CDR3 loop is CASSQHRDTGELFF. As DNA, the CDR3 is TGTGCCAGCAGCCAGCACAGGGACACCGGGGAGCTGTTTTTT.

The DNA of the CDR3 is TGTGCCAGCAGCAAGATAACCGGGACAGGGGGCGCGTACGAGCAGTACTTC. This encodes CASSKITGTGGAYEQYF. This chain connects TRBV11-2 to TRBJ2-7, with 12 bases identical to TRBD1. The trim removed 5 bases at V and 4 bases at J, leaving 12 bases unmatched. The CDR3 extends over 17 amino acids. Germline V lookup: CDR1 SGHAT, CDR2 FQNNGV.